What follows are 24 T cell receptor beta chains derived from one specimen sequenced in a study of T cell repertoires in cytomegalovirus infection. TCRdb called the reads again in MiXCR, with one record for every CDR3 protein. Among hundreds of thousands of distinct CDR3 sequences listed, about 24% were seen once. Sequences were obtained from CD8+ T cells from PBMCs. The receptors were sampled from a human donor in good health (CMV status not recorded). Some clones in this sample may be carry-over from other donors' samples.

Only a few counts were recorded for this clonotype. The chain joins TRBV14 to TRBJ1-6; D is perhaps TRBD1 (6 bases). The CDR3 is 14 amino acids. Germline values: CDR1 SGHDN, CDR2 FVKESK. The V end lost 4 bases, the J end lost 9 bases, and 13 bases lay between the germline ends. CDR3 residues: CASSRRGVGSPLHF. CDR3 DNA sequence: TGTGCCAGCAGCCGAAGGGGGGTGGGTTCACCCCTCCACTTT.

This clonotype has just a few counts. The chain uses TRBV7-3 and TRBJ2-5; no reliable D call. Germline lookup yields CDR1 SGHTA and CDR2 FQGTGA. The CDR3 consists of 14 residues. The V end lost 0 bases, the J end lost 5 bases, and 10 bases lay between the germline ends. CDR3 coding DNA: TGTGCCAGCAGCTTAACAGGGATCTGGGAGACCCAGTACTTC. Translation gives CASSLTGIWETQYF.

This clonotype was counted ten times or more. The CDR3 bases are TGTGCCAGCAGCTTAATTCTGGCCAGAGGGGACTACAATGAGCAGTTCTTC. Protein: CASSLILARGDYNEQFF. This chain links TRBV7-6 with TRBJ2-1; D tentatively fits TRBD1 or TRBD2 (5 bases each). The V end was cut by 2 bases, the J end by 3 bases, with 17 bases between. CDR3 length: 17 residues. Germline CDR1 and CDR2: SGHVS and FNYEAQ.

The chain joins TRBV10-3 to TRBJ1-1; D ambiguous. This CDR3 comprises 14 residues. Trimming took 1 base from V and 8 from J, leaving 14 bases between them. Germline V gene data show CDR1 as ENHRY and CDR2 as SYGVKD. As DNA, the CDR3 is TGTGCCATCAGTGAGTTGATAGCGGGCAGCGAAGCTTTCTTT. Amino acids: CAISELIAGSEAFF.

This rearrangement joins TRBV19 to TRBJ2-1; 9 nucleotides match TRBD1. Germline V gene lookup returns CDR1 LNHDA and CDR2 SQIVND (reference sequence). The CDR3 length is 17 residues. J gave up 7 bases and V 4 bases, and 14 bases lay outside the gene matches. The CDR3 loop reads CASSTIRTGVLRNEQFF. As DNA, the CDR3 is TGTGCCAGTAGTACCATACGGACAGGGGTATTAAGGAATGAGCAGTTCTTC.

The sample holds a few counts of this clonotype. The rearrangement joins TRBV27 to TRBJ2-3; D may be TRBD1 (6 bases). The germline V gene has CDR1 MNHEY and CDR2 SMNVEV (reference sequence). The CDR3 runs 12 residues. The germline V and J ends were trimmed by 7 bases and 5 bases, with 10 bases remaining between them. The CDR3 region has the DNA TGTGCCAGCAACAGGGTTGGAGATACGCAGTATTTT. It is translated as CASNRVGDTQYF.

This clonotype appeared a few times. At one boundary the junction diverges from the germline segment, which might be a read error. This chain links TRBV20-1 with TRBJ1-2, with unresolved D. CDR1 and CDR2 from the germline V gene are DFQATT and SNEGSKA (reference sequence). This CDR3 is 13 amino acids long. CDR3 in amino acids: CSTSEEFDYGYTF. CDR3 DNA: TGCAGTACTAGTGAGGAATTCGACTATGGCTACACCTTC.

Only a few counts were recorded for this clonotype. CDR3: CASSLNQDLYSPLHF. CDR3 nucleotides: TGTGCCAGCAGCTTGAACCAAGATCTTTATTCACCCCTCCACTTT. This chain links TRBV6-1 with TRBJ1-6; D is ambiguous. Germline V gene sequence: CDR1 MNHNS, CDR2 SASEGT. The CDR3 runs 15 residues. V lost 6 bases, J lost 8 bases, and 17 bases lay in between.

The sample holds a few counts of this clonotype. The chain links TRBV14 to TRBJ2-2; D perhaps matches TRBD2 (5 bases). Germline lookup yields CDR1 SGHDN and CDR2 FVKESK. V was trimmed by 0 bases and J by 2 bases, leaving 13 bases between them. CDR3 length: 17 amino acids. The CDR3, as DNA: TGTGCCAGCAGCCAAGATAGAAGCGGATTTAACACCGGGGAGCTGTTTTTT. This encodes CASSQDRSGFNTGELFF.

There are many counts of this clonotype. The chain links TRBV7-8 to TRBJ2-4; a possible D gene is TRBD1 (5 bases). Germline assignment: CDR1 SGHVS and CDR2 FQNEAQ. This CDR3 comprises 15 residues. Trimming took off 2 bases at V and 7 bases at J, with 15 bases between the two ends. The CDR3 region is CASSLRTNRSNIQYF. The CDR3 region has the DNA TGTGCCAGCAGCTTACGGACAAATAGGAGTAACATTCAGTACTTC.

This clonotype has ten or more counts. The chain recombines TRBV6-1 with TRBJ1-4; weak D call: TRBD1 (5 bases). V was pared by 5 bases and J by 8 bases, with 21 bases between. CDR1 is MNHNS and CDR2 is SASEGT in the germline V gene. This CDR3 comprises 16 residues. The CDR3 nucleotides read TGTGCCAGCAGTTTCTATAAGGACACGGCCGGGGAAAAACTGTTTTTT. Translation: CASSFYKDTAGEKLFF.

V usage is TRBV5-1 and J usage is TRBJ1-1; D perhaps matches TRBD1 (6 bases). Germline lookup yields CDR1 SGHRS and CDR2 YFSETQ. The V and J ends lost 7 bases and 1 base respectively, with 11 bases between them. This CDR3 comprises 13 residues. CDR3 loop: CASLGGANTEAFF. In DNA form, the CDR3 reads TGCGCCAGCCTAGGGGGGGCGAACACTGAAGCTTTCTTT.

This clonotype was seen a few times. This chain joins TRBV29-1 and TRBJ2-3, with D possibly being TRBD1 (6 bases). The CDR3 runs 16 residues. V lost 1 base to trimming and J lost 0 bases, with 14 bases between them. Germline V gene data show CDR1 as SQVTM and CDR2 as ANQGSEA. CDR3 in amino acids: CSVEGDSGASTDTQYF. In DNA, the CDR3 is TGCAGCGTTGAAGGGGATTCAGGGGCCAGCACAGATACGCAGTATTTT.

At least ten counts were recorded for this clonotype. The CDR3 DNA is TGTGCCAGCAGTTGGGGGACAGGGAATTCACCCCTCCACTTT. It yields the protein CASSWGTGNSPLHF. The chain employs TRBV27 and TRBJ1-6; TRBD1 matches 9 bases. Losses at the gene ends were 4 bases for V and 7 bases for J; bases not matched to a gene: 2. The V gene's germline CDR1 is MNHEY and CDR2 SMNVEV (reference sequence). The CDR3 extends over 14 amino acids.

The chain links TRBV14 to TRBJ2-1; 10 bases map to TRBD1. The CDR3 runs 16 residues. Germline-derived CDR1 and CDR2 are SGHDN and FVKESK. With V trimmed by 3 bases and J by 3 bases, 5 bases remained unmatched. In nucleotides, the CDR3 is TGTGCCAGCAGCCATCCGGGACAGGGGTACTACAATGAGCAGTTCTTC. This sequence encodes CASSHPGQGYYNEQFF. Filled out from reference TRBV14 and TRBJ2-1, the complete variable domain reads EAGVTQFPSHSVIEKGQTVTLRCDPISGHDNLYWYRRVMGKEIKFLLHFVKESKQDESGMPNNRFLAERTGGTYSTLKVQPAELEDSGVYFCASSHPGQGYYNEQFFGPGTRLTVL.

This sequence joins TRBV20-1 and TRBJ2-1, with 9 positions matching TRBD1. V shed 3 bases, J shed 9 bases, and the junction held 9 bases outside the gene matches. Germline CDR1 and CDR2: DFQATT and SNEGSKA (reference sequence). This CDR3 is 14 amino acids long. CDR3 sequence: CSARVTGGPSEQFF. The DNA of the CDR3 is TGCAGTGCTAGGGTTACAGGGGGCCCCAGTGAGCAGTTCTTC.

This clonotype was seen only once. Since no conserved phenylalanine or tryptophan closes the CDR3, a read error is the likely cause. The J gene is TRBJ1-3, the V gene TRBV7-4; tentatively, D is TRBD1 (6 bases). V was shortened by 5 bases and J by 0 bases, with 11 bases between the two germline ends. This CDR3 comprises 15 residues. Germline CDR1 is SGHVT and CDR2 is SQSDAQ. CDR3 sequence (DNA): TGTGCCAGCAGCCCGCCGGACAGCTCTGGAAACACCATATATTAT. Translation gives CASSPPDSSGNTIYY.

Written as DNA, the CDR3 is TGTGCCAGCAGCTCTGGAACGTTATCTGGAAACACCATATATTTT. This gives the protein CASSSGTLSGNTIYF. The rearrangement uses TRBV7-9 and TRBJ1-3; no clear D. The V and J ends lost 4 bases and 1 base respectively, with 11 bases between them. The CDR3 is 15 residues long. Germline CDR1 is SEHNR and CDR2 is FQNEAQ (reference sequence).

This clonotype has only a few counts. J is TRBJ2-2 and V is TRBV7-6; a possible D gene is TRBD2 (6 bases). The CDR3 consists of 14 residues. V was trimmed by 5 bases and J by 7 bases, leaving 14 bases between them. The germline gives CDR1 SGHVS, CDR2 FNYEAQ. Here the CDR3 DNA reads TGTGCCAGCAGCCCCGGGACTCTCGGCGGGGAGCTGTTTTTT. Amino acid sequence: CASSPGTLGGELFF.

This clonotype showed up many times. The chain links TRBV7-8 to TRBJ2-7; D is undetermined. CDR3 length equals 12 residues. V was pared by 8 bases and J by 1 base, with 9 bases between. CDR1 is SGHVS, CDR2 FQNEAQ, per germline. The CDR3 bases are TGTGCCAGCCGACCCAATTCCTACGAGCAGTACTTC. Protein sequence: CASRPNSYEQYF.

Worth noting for this clonotype: One base away lies a much larger clone, so this may be a sequencing read error. V usage is TRBV7-2 and J usage is TRBJ1-6; possibly TRBD1 for D (5 bases). The CDR3 runs 16 residues. The germline CDR1 and CDR2 sequences are SGHTA and FQGNSA. CDR3: CANSLEVAGVGSPLHF. The CDR3 DNA reads TGTGCCAACAGCTTAGAGGTTGCGGGGGTCGGTTCACCCCTCCACTTT.

The rearrangement uses TRBV12-3 or TRBV12-4 and TRBJ2-2; TRBD1 matches 7 bases. This CDR3 region has 14 residues. V trimming: 0 bases; J trimming: 6 bases; junction bases outside the gene matches: 1. In nucleotides, the CDR3 is TGTGCCAGCAGTTTAGCAGGGGGCGCCGGGGAGCTGTTTTTT. Translating gives CASSLAGGAGELFF.

This clonotype has just a few counts. The chain carries TRBV5-5 and TRBJ2-1; the D is unclear. Germline CDR1 and CDR2: SGHKS and YYEKEE (reference sequence). This CDR3 contains 14 residues. The V end lost 7 bases, the J end lost 6 bases, and 17 bases lay between the germline ends. The CDR3 bases are TGTGCCAGCGCCCCGGAGCCTCTCCCCAATGAGCAGTTCTTC. It yields the protein CASAPEPLPNEQFF.

The sample holds many counts of this clonotype. The chain uses TRBV7-2 and TRBJ2-3; TRBD2 aligns across 10 bases. This CDR3 region has 16 residues. The junction had 9 bases not matched to a gene; V was cut back by 4 bases and J by 5 bases. Germline CDR1 and CDR2: SGHTA and FQGNSA. CDR3 nucleotide sequence: TGTGCCAGCAGCTCCCCTACTAGCGGGGAAGAAGATACGCAGTATTTT. Translation: CASSSPTSGEEDTQYF.